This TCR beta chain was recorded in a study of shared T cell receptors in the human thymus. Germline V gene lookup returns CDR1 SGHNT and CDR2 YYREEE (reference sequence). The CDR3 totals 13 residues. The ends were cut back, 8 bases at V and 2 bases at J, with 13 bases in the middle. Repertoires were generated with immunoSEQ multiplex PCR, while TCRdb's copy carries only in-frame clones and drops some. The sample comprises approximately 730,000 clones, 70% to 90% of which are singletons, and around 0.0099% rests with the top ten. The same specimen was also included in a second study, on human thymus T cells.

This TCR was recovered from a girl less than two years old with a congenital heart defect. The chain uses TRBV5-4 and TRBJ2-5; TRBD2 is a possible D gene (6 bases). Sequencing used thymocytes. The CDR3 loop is CASRSSAQETQYF. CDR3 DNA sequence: TGTGCCAGTCGGTCTAGCGCTCAAGAGACCCAGTACTTC.